This T cell receptor beta chain came from a study of cytomegalovirus exposure and HLA in healthy donors. Researchers ran the PCR with 60 Vbeta and 13 Jbeta primers. The repertoire was sequenced with immunoSEQ multiplex PCR; TCRdb's copy has only in-frame clones and lacks some. Among around 150,000 clones, around 84% were seen once, and the ten largest hold over 2%. This sequence originates from a boy aged 2-9 years in good health and CMV-seronegative. Sequenced input: PBMCs.

CDR3 nucleotide sequence: TGTGCCAGTAGTATGACTAGCGGGAGAGGGGAGACCCAGTACTTC. Amino acids: CASSMTSGRGETQYF. This chain links TRBV19 with TRBJ2-5; 12 positions match TRBD2. The length of the CDR3 is 15 residues. Germline V lookup: CDR1 LNHDA, CDR2 SQIVND (reference sequence). V lost 3 bases and J lost 5; bases outside the gene matches: 4.